Detailed here is one TCR beta chain. This specimen belongs to a study of blood T cell repertoires in COVID-19. About the study: T cells, B-cell-depleted T cells, or PBMCs provided the cDNA or gDNA that served as material.

Clones were read by immunoSEQ multiplex PCR, and TCRdb kept only the in-frame ones, dropping some. The sample records fewer than 200,000 clones, around 84% being singletons. Per germline, CDR1 SGHRS and CDR2 YFSETQ. There are 16 residues in the CDR3. The junction had 7 bases not matched to a gene; V was cut back by 0 bases and J by 1 base. The clonotype originates from a woman aged 50 to 65 with COVID-19, enrolled during active disease. The chain couples TRBV5-1 to TRBJ2-7; 7 nucleotides agree with TRBD1. Sequenced material: peripheral blood. The CDR3 region has the DNA TGCGCCAGCAGCTTGGCCGATGAGACAGGGTCCTACGAGCAGTACTTC. This sequence encodes CASSLADETGSYEQYF.